This T cell receptor beta chain was retrieved from a study of T cell repertoires in cytomegalovirus infection. As for the study in general: Indications of both CMV infection and matching HLA type were provided by public TCR beta signatures. Study-wide findings and caveats: The study found HLA-C-restricted CMV-specific TCR beta clonotypes dominating the ex vivo response. Cumulative frequency of public TCR beta families picked out carriers of CMV plus the relevant HLA.

TCRdb re-derived calls from the reads in MiXCR, one entry per CDR3 protein. The sample has more than 150,000 distinct CDR3 sequences, roughly a fifth seen once. This clonotype showed up just a few times. The antigen remains undetermined. Per germline, CDR1 SGHRS and CDR2 YFSETQ. With 4 bases clipped from V and 8 bases from J, the junction kept 13 bases outside the gene matches. CDR3 length: 16 amino acids. The receptor was isolated from a human donor in good health (CMV status not recorded). Some clones in this sample may be carry-over from other donors' samples. J is TRBJ2-5 and V is TRBV5-1; 11 nucleotides agree with TRBD2. The sample was PBMCs. CDR3 sequence reads: CASSSNPSGGPGTQYF. For the CDR3, the DNA is TGCGCCAGCAGCAGCAACCCTAGCGGGGGGCCCGGAACCCAGTACTTC.